This TCR beta chain is drawn from a study of blood T cell repertoires in COVID-19. The overall study: The samples span acute and convalescent COVID-19 from the United States, Italy and Spain. The analysed material was cDNA or gDNA that came from T cells, B-cell-depleted T cells, or PBMCs.

The CDR3 contains 14 residues. Germline V lookup: CDR1 MNHEY, CDR2 SVGEGT. The V segment lost 7 bases and the J segment 4 bases; nucleotides outside the gene matches: 6. In the authors' workflow: Nucleated cell number was recorded as an estimate derived from reference gene primer amplification. This table comes from immunoSEQ multiplex PCR, and its TCRdb copy is limited to in-frame clones, with some not included. D and trimming come from the DNA, and the V and J calls and clone size come from that table. The table lists approximately 120,000 clones, about 82% of them singletons. This chain connects TRBV6-2 or TRBV6-3 to TRBJ2-1; 8 nucleotides align to TRBD2. Sequencing was performed on peripheral blood. The receptor comes from a human donor in a cohort sampled during active COVID-19. CDR3 residues: CASNPGGEYNEQFF. The CDR3 DNA sequence: TGTGCCAGCAACCCCGGGGGGGAGTACAATGAGCAGTTCTTC.